These 20 T cell receptor beta chains share one sample of origin, sequenced in a study of graft-versus-host responses after intestinal transplantation. These TCRs' antigens remain unknown. The data were produced by immunoSEQ multiplex PCR, yet TCRdb's version contains in-frame clones alone and is incomplete. The sample records 80,000 to 85,000 clones, 90% to 95% being singletons. Sequencing used unstimulated CD4+ T cells sorted from spleen or lymph node cells, obtained before intestinal transplant. The origin of the receptors is a human donor who received an intestinal transplant.

The CDR3 protein is CATSRGGHTGELFF. The CDR3, as DNA: TGTGCCACCAGCAGAGGAGGTCACACCGGGGAGCTGTTTTTT. The V call is TRBV15, the J call TRBJ2-2; D remains ambiguous. From germline, CDR1 is LNHNV and CDR2 YYDKDF (reference sequence). Trimming pared 1 base from V and 3 bases from J, leaving 6 bases between. The CDR3 sequence is 14 residues long.

This chain links TRBV5-1 with TRBJ1-1, with D possibly TRBD1 on 5 matching bases. The V gene lost 6 bases and the J gene lost 1 base, with 16 bases spanning the gap. There are 15 residues in the CDR3. Germline loops: CDR1 SGHRS, CDR2 YFSETQ. The CDR3 here is CASTRSGGSNTEAFF. CDR3 DNA: TGCGCCAGCACCAGGTCGGGGGGATCGAACACTGAAGCTTTCTTT. The variable domain in full, completed from reference TRBV5-1 and TRBJ1-1, reads KAGVTQTPRYLIKTRGQQVTLSCSPISGHRSVSWYQQTPGQGLQFLFEYFSETQRNKGNFPGRFSGRQFSNSRSEMNVSTLELGDSALYLCASTRSGGSNTEAFFGQGTRLTVV.

The chain joins TRBV18 to TRBJ1-2; 7 bases fit TRBD1. The CDR3 runs 14 residues. With V trimmed by 4 bases and J by 8 bases, 10 bases remained unmatched. The V gene's germline CDR1 is KGHSH and CDR2 LQKENI. CDR3 sequence reads: CASSRTGQNLGYTF. For the CDR3, the DNA is TGTGCCAGCTCACGAACGGGACAGAACCTGGGCTACACCTTC.

The rearrangement uses TRBV15 and TRBJ2-3; 10 positions match TRBD2. Looked up from germline, CDR1 is LNHNV and CDR2 is YYDKDF (reference sequence). This CDR3 region has 15 residues. V was pared by 2 bases and J by 4 bases, with 3 bases of the junction left unmatched. The CDR3 is CATSRSGGASDTQYF. CDR3 DNA: TGTGCCACCAGCAGAAGCGGGGGGGCCTCAGATACGCAGTATTTT.

This clone was observed a handful of times. The chain carries TRBV21-1 and TRBJ1-3; TRBD1 was called by the table and not checked on the DNA. TRBV21-1 is noted as a pseudogene. This CDR3 spans 17 amino acids. CDR3 sequence reads: CASSKWRQGIAGNTIYF. For the CDR3, the DNA is TGTGCCAGCAGCAAGTGGAGACAGGGGATCGCTGGAAACACCATATATTTT.

The genes are TRBV5-5 and TRBJ2-7; TRBD1 agrees at 10 bases. The trim removed 4 bases at V and 5 bases at J, leaving 6 bases unmatched. The germline gives CDR1 SGHKS, CDR2 YYEKEE (reference sequence). The CDR3 contains 14 residues. The CDR3: CASSVDRGLNEQYF. CDR3 DNA sequence: TGTGCCAGCAGCGTAGACAGGGGGCTCAACGAGCAGTACTTC.

The J gene is TRBJ2-1, the V gene TRBV2; D may be TRBD2 (6 bases). This CDR3 region has 15 residues. Germline V CDR1 and CDR2: SNHLY, FYNNEI. Trimming removed 9 bases at V and 4 bases at J, with 19 bases between. CDR3 loop: CASSWLGREYNEQFF. CDR3 nucleotide sequence: TGTGCCAGTTCTTGGCTAGGGCGGGAATACAATGAGCAGTTCTTC.

V and J are TRBV7-9 and TRBJ2-5; 7 bases match TRBD1. CDR1 is SEHNR and CDR2 is FQNEAQ in the germline V gene (reference sequence). The CDR3 contains 17 residues. The J segment lost 0 bases and the V segment lost 5 bases, leaving 12 bases of the junction unmatched. CDR3 in amino acids: CASSPPGQSLYQETQYF. The CDR3 DNA reads TGTGCCAGCAGCCCCCCGGGACAGAGTCTGTACCAAGAGACCCAGTACTTC.

The rearrangement joins TRBV5-1 to TRBJ2-7; D is possibly TRBD2 (5 bases). Trimming pared 0 bases from V and 4 bases from J, leaving 5 bases between. This CDR3 has 12 residues. Germline assignment: CDR1 SGHRS and CDR2 YFSETQ. CDR3 sequence: CASSLGRYEQYF. The CDR3 DNA is TGCGCCAGCAGCTTGGGGAGGTACGAGCAGTACTTC.

This chain links TRBV5-1 with TRBJ2-7, with 9 bases matching TRBD2. The CDR3 sequence is 17 residues long. The germline V gene has CDR1 SGHRS and CDR2 YFSETQ. The V gene end was trimmed by 0 bases and the J gene end by 4 bases; junction bases not matched to a gene: 11. The CDR3 reads CASSLVGSGGLRYEQYF. CDR3 sequence (DNA): TGCGCCAGCAGCTTGGTTGGTAGCGGGGGACTCCGTTACGAGCAGTACTTC.

The chain's CDR3 is CASGVGGDLRPQHF. CDR3 DNA: TGTGCTAGTGGCGTGGGAGGGGACTTACGGCCCCAGCATTTT. The J gene is TRBJ1-5, the V gene TRBV12-5; possibly TRBD1 for D (5 bases). The CDR3 is made up of 14 amino acids. V shed 6 bases and J shed 9 bases, with 18 bases lying between them. From germline, CDR1 is LGHNT and CDR2 FRNRAP. The full variable domain, completed using reference TRBV12-5 and TRBJ1-5, is DARVTQTPRHKVTEMGQEVTMRCQPILGHNTVFWYRQTMMQGLELLAYFRNRAPLDDSGMPKDRFSAEMPDATLATLKIQPSEPRDSAVYFCASGVGGDLRPQHFGDGTRLSIL.

This clone was seen just once. V gene TRBV6-6 combines with J gene TRBJ1-6, with 7 bases aligning to TRBD1. Germline CDR1 is MNHNY and CDR2 is SVGAGI (reference sequence). V was clipped by 6 bases and J by 10 bases; unmatched bases: 12. The CDR3 is 15 residues long. The CDR3 DNA reads as TGTGCCAGCAGCCTCGAGGGACAGCCAAGATCACCCCTCCACTTT. Translation: CASSLEGQPRSPLHF.

As concerns this clone: This sample also contains other DNA sequences that code for the same CDR3. The rearrangement joins TRBV6-5 to TRBJ1-1; 10 bases are shared with TRBD1. V gave up 7 bases and J gave up 5 bases; unmatched junction bases: 7. Germline lookup yields CDR1 MNHEY and CDR2 SVGAGI. The CDR3 extends over 14 amino acids. Here the CDR3 reads CASKRQGARTEAFF. CDR3 nucleotides: TGTGCCAGCAAACGACAGGGGGCAAGGACTGAAGCTTTCTTT.

This sequence joins TRBV9 and TRBJ2-7; D might be TRBD1 (6 bases). V lost 3 bases to trimming and J lost 4 bases, with 17 bases between them. CDR1 SGDLS and CDR2 YYNGEE come from the germline V gene. This CDR3 contains 15 residues. The CDR3 reads CASSATWGRDYEQYF. CDR3 DNA sequence: TGTGCCAGCAGCGCGACTTGGGGGCGAGATTACGAGCAGTACTTC.

The V call is TRBV2, the J call TRBJ2-1; TRBD2 might be the D (6 bases). Germline V gives CDR1 SNHLY, CDR2 FYNNEI. Trimming pared 6 bases from V and 6 bases from J, leaving 18 bases between. The CDR3 length is 15 residues. In DNA form, the CDR3 reads TGTGCCAGCAGGGAGAGATCATCCGGGGGCAATGAGCAGTTCTTC. Its translation is CASRERSSGGNEQFF. The entire variable domain, with the rest obtained from reference TRBV2 and TRBJ2-1, is as follows: EPEVTQTPSHQVTQMGQEVILRCVPISNHLYFYWYRQILGQKVEFLVSFYNNEISEKSEIFDDQFSVERPDGSNFTLKIRSTKLEDSAMYFCASRERSSGGNEQFFGPGTRLTVL.

This chain links TRBV5-1 with TRBJ2-2, with a weak D call TRBD2 (5 bases). Per germline, CDR1 SGHRS and CDR2 YFSETQ. The CDR3 runs 15 residues. V lost 0 bases to trimming and J lost 0 bases, with 6 bases between them. The CDR3 is CASSLGTANTGELFF. CDR3 in DNA: TGCGCCAGCAGCTTGGGGACTGCGAACACCGGGGAGCTGTTTTTT. The whole variable domain, filled in from reference TRBV5-1 and TRBJ2-2, reads KAGVTQTPRYLIKTRGQQVTLSCSPISGHRSVSWYQQTPGQGLQFLFEYFSETQRNKGNFPGRFSGRQFSNSRSEMNVSTLELGDSALYLCASSLGTANTGELFFGEGSRLTVL.

The rearrangement links TRBV4-1 to TRBJ1-5; D gene ambiguous. Germline V gene sequence: CDR1 MGHRA, CDR2 YSYEKL. The V end was cut by 0 bases, the J end by 9 bases, with 12 bases between. There are 14 residues in the CDR3. In DNA form, the CDR3 reads TGCGCCAGCAGCCAAGAGAGGGAAGAAAGGCCCCAGCATTTT. It encodes CASSQEREERPQHF.

The CDR3 loop reads CASSRTSGGYNEQFF. CDR3 sequence (DNA): TGTGCCAGCAGCCGTACTAGCGGGGGGTACAATGAGCAGTTCTTC. V gene TRBV2 combines with J gene TRBJ2-1, with 12 nucleotides matching TRBD2. Germline CDR1 reads SNHLY; CDR2 reads FYNNEI. This CDR3 contains 15 residues. V lost 6 bases, J lost 4 bases, and 4 bases stayed unmatched.

This CDR3 is CASSLGRGQPQHF. Written as DNA, the CDR3 is TGCGCCAGCAGCTTGGGAAGGGGTCAGCCCCAGCATTTT. The rearrangement joins TRBV5-1 to TRBJ1-5, with TRBD1 as a possible D gene (5 bases). The germline gives CDR1 SGHRS, CDR2 YFSETQ. Between the trimmed V and J ends, which lost 0 bases and 6 bases, there was a span of 7 bases. The CDR3 contains 13 residues.

The chain has TRBV6-6 and TRBJ1-4, with TRBD1 matching 7 bases. Germline lookup yields CDR1 MNHNY and CDR2 SVGAGI (reference sequence). The CDR3 is 15 amino acids. V trimming: 7 bases; J trimming: 0 bases; junction bases outside the gene matches: 5. As DNA, the CDR3 is TGTGCCAGCACCTGGACAGGCGCAACTAATGAAAAACTGTTTTTT. This codes for CASTWTGATNEKLFF.